Listed below are T cell receptor beta chains from one sample, sequenced in a study of shared clonotypes between healthy human individuals. Libraries were prepared by immunoSEQ multiplex PCR; TCRdb keeps only in-frame clonotypes and omits some of them. The sample contains around 2.5 million clones, 80% to 95% of which appear only once. Sequenced input: naive CD4+ T cells from PBMCs. The receptors stem from a man in his late teens or twenties in good health. Some clones in this sample may be carry-over from other donors' samples. Each CDR3 is given with its conserved first and last residue. D genes are given only for firm matches. Clone size is given for some rows only: seen once, a few or many times, or a class if the clone is expanded.

size	D	J	V	length	CDR3	DNA
.	TRBD1	TRBJ1-2	TRBV19	15	CASSIPGGPYYGYTF	TGTGCCAGTAGTATACCAGGGGGACCCTACTATGGCTACACCTTC
.	.	TRBJ1-1	TRBV11-3	11	CASTGGAEAFF	TGTGCCAGCACAGGAGGTGCTGAAGCTTTCTTT
.	.	TRBJ1-1	TRBV28	16	CASSSIWGRMNTEAFF	TGTGCCAGCAGCTCAATATGGGGCCGGATGAACACTGAAGCTTTCTTT
.	TRBD1	TRBJ2-2	TRBV15	16	CATSRRTGANTGELFF	TGTGCCACCAGCAGGCGAACAGGGGCCAACACCGGGGAGCTGTTTTTT
.	TRBD2	TRBJ2-1	TRBV27	19	CARDHEGTSVFSSYNEQFF	TGTGCCAGAGATCATGAGGGGACTAGCGTGTTTAGTTCCTACAATGAGCAGTTCTTC
few	.	TRBJ2-2	TRBV14	13	CASSSQGFGELFF	TGTGCCAGCAGCTCACAGGGTTTCGGGGAGCTGTTTTTT
.	.	TRBJ1-5	TRBV27	15	CASSLNRAFNQPQHF	TGTGCCAGCAGTCTAAACAGGGCTTTCAATCAGCCCCAGCATTTT
.	.	TRBJ2-1	TRBV18	13	CASSPSAYNEQFF	TGTGCCAGCTCACCATCTGCCTACAATGAGCAGTTCTTC
.	TRBD2	TRBJ2-7	TRBV7-9	16	CASSKNRLSGSYEQYF	TGTGCCAGCAGCAAAAATCGGCTCAGCGGGAGCTACGAGCAGTACTTC
.	TRBD1	TRBJ1-1	TRBV5-5	13	CASSSAGQGRTFF	TGTGCCAGCAGCTCCGCGGGACAGGGGAGAACTTTCTTT
.	.	TRBJ1-1	TRBV10-3	16	CAIRTGGAGGRVEAFF	TGTGCCATCAGAACCGGCGGGGCCGGGGGACGTGTTGAAGCTTTCTTT
.	TRBD1	TRBJ2-7	TRBV19	14	CASRGTGDSYEQYF	TGTGCCAGCAGGGGGACAGGAGACTCCTACGAGCAGTACTTC
.	.	TRBJ1-5	TRBV6-4	13	CASPEWYNQPQHF	TGTGCCAGCCCAGAGTGGTACAATCAGCCCCAGCATTTT
.	.	TRBJ2-2	TRBV27	14	CASSLSRNTGELFF	TGTGCCAGCAGTTTATCACGCAACACCGGGGAGCTGTTTTTT
.	.	TRBJ2-3	TRBV6-5	13	CASSATSQGAQYF	TGTGCCAGCAGCGCTACTAGCCAGGGAGCGCAGTATTTT